This TCR beta chain was recorded in a study of cytomegalovirus exposure and HLA in healthy donors. Germline values: CDR1 LNHDA, CDR2 SQIVND (reference sequence). This CDR3 comprises 15 residues. V gave up 4 bases and J gave up 3 bases; unmatched junction bases: 6. Clones were sequenced by immunoSEQ multiplex PCR, and TCRdb holds only the in-frame ones, with some missing. The top ten clones hold less than 3.5% of a sample with some 170,000 clones, roughly 86% of them seen once. The source material was PBMCs. The chain employs TRBV19 and TRBJ2-7, with 10 positions matching TRBD1. The TCR was taken from a young man in good health and CMV-seropositive. CDR3 in amino acids: CASSTGQGGLYEQYF. CDR3 DNA: TGTGCCAGTAGTACCGGACAGGGGGGTCTCTACGAGCAGTACTTC.